A selection of T cell receptor beta chains follows, all from one sample in a study of technical replicates of blood from a handful of donors. Produced via immunoSEQ multiplex PCR; TCRdb's table is partial and in-frame only. The data contain 60,000 to 90,000 clones, approximately 97% of them singletons. The material sequenced was T cells isolated from PBMCs. The receptors come from a human donor in good health. CDR3s include the opening cysteine and the closing phenylalanine or tryptophan. Fields, in order: J gene, V gene, clone size, D gene, CDR3 protein, CDR3 DNA. The D gene is left open where the match is weak. Clone size is stated in some rows and not others, as once, few, many or a class when expanded.

J gene: TRBJ2-5; V gene: TRBV7-9; clone size: once; D gene: TRBD2; CDR3 protein: CASRPTGGQETQYF; CDR3 DNA: TGTGCCAGCAGGCCGACGGGGGGACAAGAGACCCAGTACTTC
J gene: TRBJ2-5; V gene: TRBV7-8; clone size: once; D gene: TRBD1; CDR3 protein: CASSTRGQGGETQYF; CDR3 DNA: TGTGCCAGCAGCACTAGGGGGCAGGGCGGAGAGACCCAGTACTTC
J gene: TRBJ2-3; V gene: TRBV6-5; clone size: .; D gene: TRBD1; CDR3 protein: CASSYGQGTADTQYF; CDR3 DNA: TGTGCCAGCAGTTACGGACAGGGGACGGCAGATACGCAGTATTTT
J gene: TRBJ2-5; V gene: TRBV4-1; clone size: once; D gene: .; CDR3 protein: CASSKGFPGETQYF; CDR3 DNA: TGCGCCAGCAGCAAGGGTTTCCCGGGGGAGACCCAGTACTTC
J gene: TRBJ2-5; V gene: TRBV7-8; clone size: .; D gene: TRBD2; CDR3 protein: CASSLVAGGETQYF; CDR3 DNA: TGTGCCAGCAGCTTAGTAGCGGGAGGAGAGACCCAGTACTTC
J gene: TRBJ1-2; V gene: TRBV6-5; clone size: .; D gene: .; CDR3 protein: CASSTGGGNYGYTF; CDR3 DNA: TGTGCCAGCAGTACCGGGGGGGGGAACTATGGCTACACCTTC
J gene: TRBJ1-2; V gene: TRBV2; clone size: .; D gene: .; CDR3 protein: CARAGQGNYGYTF; CDR3 DNA: TGTGCCAGAGCTGGGCAGGGTAACTATGGCTACACCTTC
J gene: TRBJ2-2; V gene: TRBV6-6; clone size: .; D gene: TRBD1; CDR3 protein: CASSSKQGAGTGELFF; CDR3 DNA: TGTGCCAGCAGTTCTAAACAGGGGGCGGGCACCGGGGAGCTGTTTTTT
J gene: TRBJ1-2; V gene: TRBV5-5; clone size: .; D gene: .; CDR3 protein: CASSWGSRPYYGYTF; CDR3 DNA: TGTGCCAGCAGCTGGGGCTCCCGACCCTACTATGGCTACACCTTC
J gene: TRBJ2-5; V gene: TRBV19; clone size: .; D gene: TRBD1; CDR3 protein: CASSVDRGETQYF; CDR3 DNA: TGTGCCAGTAGTGTGGACAGGGGAGAGACCCAGTACTTC
J gene: TRBJ2-1; V gene: TRBV5-4; clone size: .; D gene: .; CDR3 protein: CASRPGGSTVNEQFF; CDR3 DNA: TGTGCCAGCAGGCCGGGCGGGTCGACGGTCAATGAGCAGTTCTTC
J gene: TRBJ1-1; V gene: TRBV6-5; clone size: .; D gene: .; CDR3 protein: CASSYGAGLGTEAFF; CDR3 DNA: TGTGCCAGCAGTTACGGAGCGGGGTTGGGCACTGAAGCTTTCTTT
J gene: TRBJ1-2; V gene: TRBV9; clone size: .; D gene: .; CDR3 protein: CASSVGPGGEGGYTF; CDR3 DNA: TGTGCCAGCAGCGTAGGACCCGGGGGGGAAGGTGGCTACACCTTC
J gene: TRBJ1-2; V gene: TRBV7-9; clone size: .; D gene: .; CDR3 protein: CASSLGAGIPKGYTF; CDR3 DNA: TGTGCCAGCAGCCTGGGGGCAGGGATTCCTAAGGGCTACACCTTC
J gene: TRBJ1-2; V gene: TRBV6-5; clone size: .; D gene: .; CDR3 protein: CASSRGSGNYGYTF; CDR3 DNA: TGTGCCAGCAGCAGGGGTAGTGGTAACTATGGCTACACCTTC
J gene: TRBJ2-7; V gene: TRBV7-7; clone size: once; D gene: TRBD2; CDR3 protein: CASSAGLAGVYEQYF; CDR3 DNA: TGTGCCAGCAGCGCGGGACTAGCGGGTGTCTACGAGCAGTACTTC
J gene: TRBJ1-4; V gene: TRBV7-9; clone size: .; D gene: .; CDR3 protein: CASRMAENEKLFF; CDR3 DNA: TGTGCCAGCAGAATGGCGGAGAATGAAAAACTGTTTTTT
J gene: TRBJ1-3; V gene: TRBV11-3; clone size: .; D gene: .; CDR3 protein: CASSLGGTGNTIYF; CDR3 DNA: TGTGCCAGCAGCCTCGGAGGAACTGGAAACACCATATATTTT
J gene: TRBJ2-7; V gene: TRBV5-6; clone size: .; D gene: .; CDR3 protein: CASSLARVYEQYF; CDR3 DNA: TGTGCCAGCAGCTTGGCCAGGGTCTACGAGCAGTACTTC
J gene: TRBJ1-5; V gene: TRBV9; clone size: .; D gene: .; CDR3 protein: CASSGAGTNQPQHF; CDR3 DNA: TGTGCCAGCAGCGGAGCAGGGACTAATCAGCCCCAGCATTTT
J gene: TRBJ1-2; V gene: TRBV21-1; clone size: .; D gene: .; CDR3 protein: CASSKGLETVANYGYTF; CDR3 DNA: TGTGCCAGCAGCAAAGGGCTGGAAACAGTCGCTAACTATGGCTACACCTTC
J gene: TRBJ1-2; V gene: TRBV6-1; clone size: .; D gene: .; CDR3 protein: CASSELTQGYGYTF; CDR3 DNA: TGTGCCAGCAGTGAATTAACGCAGGGCTATGGCTACACCTTC
J gene: TRBJ2-3; V gene: TRBV19; clone size: .; D gene: .; CDR3 protein: CASTTQQGADTQYF; CDR3 DNA: TGTGCCAGTACCACCCAACAGGGCGCAGATACGCAGTATTTT
J gene: TRBJ1-5; V gene: TRBV6-1; clone size: .; D gene: .; CDR3 protein: CASSEGSGPNQPQHF; CDR3 DNA: TGTGCCAGCAGTGAAGGGTCAGGCCCCAATCAGCCCCAGCATTTT
J gene: TRBJ1-2; V gene: TRBV29-1; clone size: .; D gene: .; CDR3 protein: CSVAPGTNYGYTF; CDR3 DNA: TGCAGCGTTGCGCCAGGGACTAACTATGGCTACACCTTC
J gene: TRBJ2-7; V gene: TRBV29-1; clone size: .; D gene: TRBD1; CDR3 protein: CSVVTGVRSEQYF; CDR3 DNA: TGCAGCGTTGTGACAGGGGTTAGGTCCGAGCAGTACTTC
J gene: TRBJ1-2; V gene: TRBV6-1; clone size: .; D gene: .; CDR3 protein: CASRAISPYGYTF; CDR3 DNA: TGTGCCAGCAGGGCCATAAGTCCCTATGGCTACACCTTC
J gene: TRBJ1-4; V gene: TRBV19; clone size: .; D gene: TRBD1; CDR3 protein: CASSPIPGQGAGKLFF; CDR3 DNA: TGTGCCAGTAGTCCGATCCCGGGACAGGGGGCCGGAAAACTGTTTTTT
J gene: TRBJ1-1; V gene: TRBV29-1; clone size: .; D gene: .; CDR3 protein: CSVVNAGQNTEAFF; CDR3 DNA: TGCAGCGTTGTAAACGCGGGGCAGAACACTGAAGCTTTCTTT
J gene: TRBJ1-5; V gene: TRBV19; clone size: .; D gene: .; CDR3 protein: CASSPTGFGNQPQHF; CDR3 DNA: TGTGCCAGTAGCCCGACAGGTTTTGGCAATCAGCCCCAGCATTTT
J gene: TRBJ1-4; V gene: TRBV30; clone size: .; D gene: .; CDR3 protein: CAWSRGLSNEKLFF; CDR3 DNA: TGTGCCTGGAGCCGGGGGTTGTCTAATGAAAAACTGTTTTTT
J gene: TRBJ2-3; V gene: TRBV28; clone size: .; D gene: .; CDR3 protein: CASSSGTDTQYF; CDR3 DNA: TGTGCCAGCAGTTCCGGCACAGATACGCAGTATTTT
J gene: TRBJ1-5; V gene: TRBV30; clone size: .; D gene: .; CDR3 protein: CAWSVPGQPQHF; CDR3 DNA: TGTGCCTGGAGTGTACCGGGTCAGCCCCAGCATTTT
J gene: TRBJ2-5; V gene: TRBV9; clone size: once; D gene: TRBD2; CDR3 protein: CASSVGASGRYETQYF; CDR3 DNA: TGTGCCAGCAGCGTAGGTGCCAGCGGGAGGTATGAGACCCAGTACTTC
J gene: TRBJ2-7; V gene: TRBV7-9; clone size: .; D gene: TRBD2; CDR3 protein: CASSRGVSYEQYF; CDR3 DNA: TGTGCCAGCAGCCGGGGGGTCTCCTACGAGCAGTACTTC
J gene: TRBJ2-7; V gene: TRBV10-2; clone size: .; D gene: .; CDR3 protein: CASRRAYEQYF; CDR3 DNA: TGCGCCAGCAGGAGGGCCTACGAGCAGTACTTC
J gene: TRBJ2-1; V gene: TRBV29-1; clone size: once; D gene: TRBD2; CDR3 protein: CSVEVPGTSGYNEQFF; CDR3 DNA: TGCAGCGTTGAAGTCCCCGGGACTAGCGGATACAATGAGCAGTTCTTC
J gene: TRBJ2-7; V gene: TRBV4-1; clone size: .; D gene: .; CDR3 protein: CASSHPTSGVRYEQYF; CDR3 DNA: TGCGCCAGCAGCCACCCGACCTCAGGGGTACGCTACGAGCAGTACTTC
J gene: TRBJ2-7; V gene: TRBV7-9; clone size: .; D gene: .; CDR3 protein: CASRSKYEQYF; CDR3 DNA: TGTGCCAGCAGATCAAAATACGAGCAGTACTTC
J gene: TRBJ2-7; V gene: TRBV11-2; clone size: .; D gene: .; CDR3 protein: CASSFWDFSYEQYF; CDR3 DNA: TGTGCCAGCAGCTTTTGGGACTTCTCGTACGAGCAGTACTTC
J gene: TRBJ2-2; V gene: TRBV27; clone size: .; D gene: .; CDR3 protein: CASTTTNTGELFF; CDR3 DNA: TGTGCCAGCACCACTACCAACACCGGGGAGCTGTTTTTT
J gene: TRBJ1-2; V gene: TRBV6-1; clone size: .; D gene: .; CDR3 protein: CASSEGGWGYTF; CDR3 DNA: TGTGCCAGCAGTGAAGGAGGGTGGGGCTACACCTTC
J gene: TRBJ2-7; V gene: TRBV10-3; clone size: .; D gene: TRBD2; CDR3 protein: CAISVGGGGEQYF; CDR3 DNA: TGTGCCATCAGTGTGGGGGGGGGTGGCGAGCAGTACTTC
J gene: TRBJ1-2; V gene: TRBV4-1; clone size: .; D gene: .; CDR3 protein: CASSQPRHPKNYGYTF; CDR3 DNA: TGCGCCAGCAGCCAGCCCCGACACCCTAAAAACTATGGCTACACCTTC
J gene: TRBJ2-7; V gene: TRBV7-2; clone size: .; D gene: TRBD1; CDR3 protein: CASSQPKRTGSYEQYF; CDR3 DNA: TGTGCCAGCAGTCAGCCTAAACGGACAGGGAGCTACGAGCAGTACTTC
J gene: TRBJ2-7; V gene: TRBV7-2; clone size: .; D gene: TRBD2; CDR3 protein: CASSQWTSGRASNEQYF; CDR3 DNA: TGTGCCAGCAGCCAGTGGACTAGCGGGAGGGCCTCCAACGAGCAGTACTTC
J gene: TRBJ2-7; V gene: TRBV14; clone size: .; D gene: TRBD1; CDR3 protein: CASSGRRGQESYEQYF; CDR3 DNA: TGTGCCAGCAGCGGTAGGAGGGGACAGGAGTCCTACGAGCAGTACTTC
J gene: TRBJ2-1; V gene: TRBV7-6; clone size: .; D gene: .; CDR3 protein: CASSPNLSGLDSLKFF; CDR3 DNA: TGTGCCAGCAGCCCCAATTTAAGTGGCTTAGACAGCCTTAAGTTCTTC
J gene: TRBJ2-1; V gene: TRBV19; clone size: .; D gene: TRBD2; CDR3 protein: CASSIEGSGLINNEQFF; CDR3 DNA: TGTGCCAGTAGTATAGAAGGTTCGGGACTAATTAACAATGAGCAGTTCTTC
J gene: TRBJ1-5; V gene: TRBV18; clone size: few; D gene: TRBD1; CDR3 protein: CASSRDRVGQPQHF; CDR3 DNA: TGTGCCAGCTCCAGAGACAGGGTAGGGCAGCCCCAGCATTTT